A single sample is the source of the 18 T cell receptor beta chains below, sequenced in a study of cytomegalovirus exposure and HLA in healthy donors. Use of 60 Vbeta and 13 Jbeta primers characterized the PCR. Clones were read by immunoSEQ multiplex PCR, and TCRdb kept only the in-frame ones, dropping some. The sample consists of about 150,000 clones, less than 85% of them appearing once. Material for sequencing was PBMCs. These receptors originate from a young man in good health and CMV-seronegative.

This clone was observed once. The rearrangement uses TRBV19 and TRBJ2-7; 9 bases fit TRBD1. The germline gives CDR1 LNHDA, CDR2 SQIVND (reference sequence). J lost 5 bases, V lost 2 bases, and 4 bases had no gene match. CDR3 size: 14 residues. The CDR3, as DNA: TGTGCCAGTAGTATATCGGGGACAGGGAACGAGCAGTACTTC. Translated: CASSISGTGNEQYF.

The chain has TRBV6-5 and TRBJ2-2, with D maybe TRBD1 (6 bases). V lost 5 bases, J lost 4 bases, and 8 bases lay in between. The CDR3 sequence is 13 residues long. Germline values: CDR1 MNHEY, CDR2 SVGAGI. The CDR3 reads CASSVDSTGELFF. The CDR3 bases are TGTGCCAGCAGTGTGGACAGCACCGGGGAGCTGTTTTTT.

This rearrangement joins TRBV5-6 to TRBJ2-7; 8 bases match TRBD2. Per the germline V gene, CDR1 is SGHDT and CDR2 is YYEEEE. This CDR3 has 14 amino acids. J gave up 3 bases and V 0 bases, and 2 bases lay outside the gene matches. The CDR3 DNA reads as TGTGCCAGCAGCTTGGCTCGGGGGGGCTACGAGCAGTACTTC. It encodes CASSLARGGYEQYF. The whole variable domain, remainder taken from reference TRBV5-6 and TRBJ2-7, is DAGVTQSPTHLIKTRGQQVTLRCSPKSGHDTVSWYQQALGQGPQFIFQYYEEEERQRGNFPDRFSGHQFPNYSSELNVNALLLGDSALYLCASSLARGGYEQYFGPGTRLTVT.

This clone has a single count. The chain employs TRBV4-3 and TRBJ1-2, with D unclear. V dropped 0 bases and J dropped 8 bases, with 10 bases sitting between them. This CDR3 has 13 residues. CDR1 is LGHNA and CDR2 is YSLEER in the germline V gene. The CDR3 protein is CASSQDIGRGYTF. CDR3 bases: TGCGCCAGCAGCCAAGATATTGGGCGCGGCTACACCTTC.

The CDR3: CASSLTGGYTGELFF. The CDR3 coding sequence is TGCGCCAGCAGCCTAACAGGGGGCTACACCGGGGAGCTGTTTTTT. This chain connects TRBV4-1 to TRBJ2-2, with 9 bases fitting TRBD1. J gave up 3 bases and V 4 bases, and 3 bases lay outside the gene matches. Germline values: CDR1 MGHRA, CDR2 YSYEKL. The CDR3 is 15 amino acids.

The sample holds one count of this clone. This sequence joins TRBV7-6 and TRBJ2-7; no definite D call. V was pared by 4 bases and J by 7 bases, with 11 bases between. The length of the CDR3 is 12 residues. Germline-derived CDR1 and CDR2 are SGHVS and FNYEAQ. The CDR3 DNA reads TGTGCCAGCAGCTCACCCGGGTGGGAGCAGTACTTC. The encoded protein is CASSSPGWEQYF.

The chain links TRBV5-1 to TRBJ1-1; the D is unclear. Trimming took 3 bases from V and 0 from J, leaving 9 bases between them. Looked up from germline, CDR1 is SGHRS and CDR2 is YFSETQ. The CDR3 spans 14 residues. This CDR3 is CASSYTELNTEAFF. CDR3 nucleotides: TGCGCCAGCAGCTACACAGAATTGAACACTGAAGCTTTCTTT.

This clone was seen at least ten times. V and J are TRBV11-2 and TRBJ2-7; D is ambiguous. V lost 5 bases, J lost 4 bases, and 6 bases lay in between. CDR3 length: 11 residues. In germline, CDR1 is SGHAT, CDR2 FQNNGV. The chain's CDR3 is CASSRSYEQYF. The CDR3 nucleotides are TGTGCCAGCAGCCGCAGTTACGAGCAGTACTTC.

The gene calls are TRBV19 and TRBJ1-1; no definite D call. V lost 2 bases, J lost 5 bases, and 9 bases lay in between. Per germline, CDR1 LNHDA and CDR2 SQIVND (reference sequence). This CDR3 region has 13 residues. In nucleotides, the CDR3 is TGTGCCAGTAGTATATGGGGAGAAACTGAAGCTTTCTTT. Its protein product is CASSIWGETEAFF.

The gene calls are TRBV19 and TRBJ1-4, with 9 bases aligning to TRBD1. The length of the CDR3 is 14 residues. Germline V gene data show CDR1 as LNHDA and CDR2 as SQIVND (reference sequence). Trimming removed 5 bases from V and 4 bases from J; junction bases left unmatched: 2. The CDR3 coding sequence is TGTGCCAGTAGTTGGGGACAGGGTAATGAAAAACTGTTTTTT. Residues: CASSWGQGNEKLFF.

The chain has TRBV19 and TRBJ1-5; possibly TRBD1 for D (5 bases). The CDR3 contains 12 residues. Per germline, CDR1 LNHDA and CDR2 SQIVND (reference sequence). Trimming removed 4 bases at V and 5 bases at J, with 6 bases between. The CDR3 DNA reads TGTGCCAGTAGTAGACAGTATCAGCCCCAGCATTTT. Translation gives CASSRQYQPQHF.

This sequence joins TRBV4-1 and TRBJ1-5; tentative D call: TRBD1 (6 bases). Trimming removed 5 bases at V and 3 bases at J, with 8 bases between. Germline V gene sequence: CDR1 MGHRA, CDR2 YSYEKL. This CDR3 has 13 amino acids. CDR3 region: CASSWDNNQPQHF. CDR3 in DNA: TGCGCCAGCAGCTGGGACAACAATCAGCCCCAGCATTTT.

This rearrangement joins TRBV6-5 to TRBJ2-3; 11 positions match TRBD2. Germline CDR1 reads MNHEY; CDR2 reads SVGAGI. CDR3 length: 16 residues. The ends lost 4 bases at V and 4 bases at J; junction bases unmatched: 7. The CDR3 is CASSLHGTSGADTQYF. The CDR3 bases are TGTGCCAGCAGTTTACATGGGACTAGCGGCGCAGATACGCAGTATTTT.

The rearrangement uses TRBV9 and TRBJ1-2; no firm D call. The CDR3 is 16 residues long. The germline gives CDR1 SGDLS, CDR2 YYNGEE. V was shortened by 1 base and J by 1 base, with 14 bases between the two germline ends. The CDR3 spells CASSVRVVTDNYGYTF. The CDR3 region has the DNA TGTGCCAGCAGCGTAAGAGTCGTGACTGATAACTATGGCTACACCTTC.

V gene TRBV7-9 combines with J gene TRBJ2-2, with D possibly being TRBD2 (6 bases). V lost 7 bases to trimming and J lost 7 bases, with 19 bases between them. Per the germline V gene, CDR1 is SEHNR and CDR2 is FQNEAQ (reference sequence). The CDR3 runs 15 residues. The CDR3: CASTPQEGPIGELFF. Written as DNA, the CDR3 is TGTGCCAGCACCCCACAGGAGGGGCCGATCGGGGAGCTGTTTTTT.

This clone appeared a few times. V usage is TRBV19 and J usage is TRBJ1-5, with D perhaps matching TRBD1 (5 bases). The V and J ends lost 6 bases and 3 bases respectively, with 15 bases between them. This CDR3 has 15 residues. CDR1 is LNHDA, CDR2 SQIVND, per germline (reference sequence). CDR3 in amino acids: CASSSTAGFNQPQHF. The CDR3 region has the DNA TGTGCCAGTAGCTCGACAGCGGGGTTCAATCAGCCCCAGCATTTT.

V usage is TRBV6-5 and J usage is TRBJ1-6, with 7 bases identical to TRBD1. Unmatched junction bases numbered 7, after V lost 2 bases and J lost 15 bases. This CDR3 spans 13 amino acids. The germline CDR1 and CDR2 sequences are MNHEY and SVGAGI. CDR3 protein: CASSYDPGGRLHF. CDR3 nucleotides: TGTGCCAGCAGTTACGACCCAGGGGGACGCCTCCACTTT.

The chain is built from TRBV7-8 and TRBJ1-2, with 8 bases matching TRBD1. The CDR3 has 15 residues. With V trimmed by 7 bases and J by 6 bases, 13 bases remained unmatched. The germline gives CDR1 SGHVS, CDR2 FQNEAQ. The CDR3 DNA follows: TGTGCCAGCAAGGCCGGCGGACAGGGCAGCAATGGCTACACCTTC. This sequence encodes CASKAGGQGSNGYTF.